The 14 T cell receptor beta chains in this list originate from one sample, sequenced in a study of immune cell composition in non-small cell lung cancer. Libraries were prepared by immunoSEQ multiplex PCR; TCRdb keeps only in-frame clonotypes and omits some of them. The sample includes approximately 3,000 clones, around 81% of them seen just once. The same data also contributed to another study, on CD4 T cells in lung cancer.

Sample: lung tumor tissue. These receptors originate from a human donor with non-small cell lung cancer.

The chain employs TRBV6-6 and TRBJ2-7; a weak D match, TRBD2 (5 bases). Germline lookup yields CDR1 MNHNY and CDR2 SVGAGI (reference sequence). Trimming stripped 2 bases from V and 0 bases from J, with 8 bases between. This CDR3 is 14 amino acids long. The CDR3: CASSYDYSSYEQYF. CDR3 nucleotide sequence: TGTGCCAGCAGTTACGACTACAGCTCCTACGAGCAGTACTTC.

The DNA of the CDR3 is TGTGCCTGGAGAACAGGGCCTGGAAACACCATATATTTT. Amino acids: CAWRTGPGNTIYF. V is TRBV30 and J is TRBJ1-3; tentative D call: TRBD1 (6 bases). Trimming left V 3 bases short and J 2 bases short, with 8 bases between. This CDR3 region has 13 residues. Germline CDR1 is GTSNPN and CDR2 is SVGIG (reference sequence). Supplemented by reference TRBV30 and TRBJ1-3, the full variable domain reads SQTIHQWPATLVQPVGSPLSLECTVEGTSNPNLYWYRQAAGRGLQLLFYSVGIGQISSEVPQNLSASRPQDRQFILSSKKLLLSDSGFYLCAWRTGPGNTIYFGEGSWLTVV.

Only one count was recorded for this clone. The V call is TRBV7-9, the J call TRBJ2-1; 10 nucleotides agree with TRBD1. Germline CDR1 SEHNR, CDR2 FQNEAQ (reference sequence). This CDR3 has 15 amino acids. The ends lost 2 bases at V and 6 bases at J; junction bases unmatched: 4. The CDR3 sequence is CASSLRTGGGNEQFF. The CDR3 bases are TGTGCCAGCAGCTTACGGACAGGGGGGGGCAATGAGCAGTTCTTC.

The chain joins TRBV28 to TRBJ1-5, with TRBD1 identical over 7 bases. Trimming took 5 bases from V and 7 from J; bases not matched to a gene: 8. The V gene's germline CDR1 is MDHEN and CDR2 SYDVKM. The CDR3 totals 14 residues. In nucleotides, the CDR3 is TGTGCCAGCAGTACACAGGGGCTAGGACAGCCCCAGCATTTT. Amino acid sequence: CASSTQGLGQPQHF.

This clone came up once. This chain connects TRBV15 to TRBJ2-5, with D possibly being TRBD2 (5 bases). The CDR3 totals 16 residues. Trimming stripped 3 bases from V and 6 bases from J, with 20 bases between. Germline CDR1 LNHNV, CDR2 YYDKDF (reference sequence). CDR3 DNA: TGTGCCACCAGCAGCGTTAACCGACCCGAGGGAAAGACCCAGTACTTC. It specifies CATSSVNRPEGKTQYF.

CDR3 nucleotide sequence: TGTGCCAGAAGGCCGGGAGCTAATGAAAAACTGTTTTTT. It translates to CARRPGANEKLFF. The V call is TRBV28, the J call TRBJ1-4; D unresolved. The CDR3 extends over 13 amino acids. CDR1 MDHEN and CDR2 SYDVKM come from the germline V gene. Trimming left V 9 bases short and J 3 bases short, with 11 bases between. Combining the CDR3 with reference TRBV28 and TRBJ1-4 gives the whole variable domain DVKVTQSSRYLVKRTGEKVFLECVQDMDHENMFWYRQDPGLGLRLIYFSYDVKMKEKGDIPEGYSVSREKKERFSLILESASTNQTSMYLCARRPGANEKLFFGSGTQLSVL.

The gene calls are TRBV19 and TRBJ1-2, with D perhaps matching TRBD1 (6 bases). Germline V gives CDR1 LNHDA, CDR2 SQIVND (reference sequence). V gave up 5 bases and J gave up 8 bases, with 15 bases separating them. This CDR3 is built from 13 residues. CDR3 DNA: TGTGCCAGTAGTTTCGCCCCCAGGGGCGGCTACACCTTC. Amino acids: CASSFAPRGGYTF. Using reference TRBV19 and TRBJ1-2 for the parts outside the CDR3, the full variable domain is DGGITQSPKYLFRKEGQNVTLSCEQNLNHDAMYWYRQDPGQGLRLIYYSQIVNDFQKGDIAEGYSVSREKKESFPLTVTSAQKNPTAFYLCASSFAPRGGYTFGSGTRLTVV.

The chain links TRBV10-3 to TRBJ1-1; TRBD1 matches 9 bases. The ends lost 8 bases at V and 3 bases at J; junction bases unmatched: 13. CDR1 and CDR2 (germline): ENHRY, SYGVKD. CDR3 size: 16 residues. CDR3 nucleotide sequence: TGTGCCATCCGCCCGCAGGACAGGGGATGGGACACTGAAGCTTTCTTT. It is translated as CAIRPQDRGWDTEAFF.

The chain employs TRBV5-4 and TRBJ1-3; D perhaps matches TRBD1 (5 bases). The CDR3 length is 15 residues. V was shortened by 0 bases and J by 4 bases, with 11 bases between the two germline ends. Germline loops: CDR1 SGHNT, CDR2 YYREEE (reference sequence). The CDR3 nucleotides read TGTGCCAGCAGCTTGGATTCAGGGTCAGGAAACACCATATATTTT. It translates to CASSLDSGSGNTIYF.

This chain uses TRBV7-2 with TRBJ1-1; perhaps TRBD1 as D (5 bases). V lost 0 bases and J lost 5, with 13 bases in between. CDR3 size: 15 residues. Germline CDR1 SGHTA, CDR2 FQGNSA. In nucleotides, the CDR3 is TGTGCCAGCAGCTTAGCTGGGGGGAGGGTTACTGAAGCTTTCTTT. Translating gives CASSLAGGRVTEAFF.

This chain uses TRBV19 with TRBJ2-3; tentatively, D is TRBD1 (8 bases). From germline, CDR1 is LNHDA and CDR2 SQIVND (reference sequence). V lost 5 bases to trimming and J lost 6 bases, with 15 bases between them. The CDR3 has 14 residues. For the CDR3, the DNA is TGTGCCAGTAGTCAACAGGGGGGGTTGGATACGCAGTATTTT. Translating it yields CASSQQGGLDTQYF.

The chain couples TRBV6-1 to TRBJ2-5; D gene uncertain. The CDR3 loop spans 11 amino acids. Trimming pared 8 bases from V and 1 base from J, leaving 5 bases between. Germline CDR1 reads MNHNS; CDR2 reads SASEGT. CDR3 sequence: CASVLQETQYF. In DNA, the CDR3 is TGTGCCAGCGTCCTCCAAGAGACCCAGTACTTC.

V is TRBV6-5 and J is TRBJ2-2; TRBD2 might be the D (6 bases). Germline values: CDR1 MNHEY, CDR2 SVGAGI. The V end lost 2 bases, the J end lost 5 bases, and 6 bases lay between the germline ends. The CDR3 totals 13 residues. DNA of the CDR3: TGTGCCAGCAGTTACCGGGGGACCGGGGAGCTGTTTTTT. This gives the protein CASSYRGTGELFF.

This chain uses TRBV7-6 with TRBJ1-5, with D perhaps TRBD1 (5 bases). V was pared by 5 bases and J by 0 bases, with 20 bases between. The germline CDR1 and CDR2 sequences are SGHVS and FNYEAQ. This CDR3 contains 18 residues. The CDR3 region has the DNA TGTGCCAGCAGCCCCCTTGATGGAGGGGCGAGTAGCAATCAGCCCCAGCATTTT. Translating gives CASSPLDGGASSNQPQHF.